One T cell receptor (beta chain) is described in this entry. No antigen is known for it. This record belongs to a study of cytomegalovirus exposure and HLA in healthy donors. The CDR3 extends over 13 amino acids. The V segment lost 2 bases and the J segment 9 bases; nucleotides outside the gene matches: 6. Germline V gene lookup returns CDR1 MGHRA and CDR2 YSYEKL. Study findings and constraints: TCR beta sequences reportedly predicted the HLA-A and HLA-B alleles of most subjects accurately. In a later analysis, productive TCRs from donors in an Asian-associated ancestry cluster reportedly carried fewer N-insertions than the cohort mean.

The PCR was carried out with 60 Vbeta primers and 13 Jbeta primers. Method: immunoSEQ multiplex PCR; TCRdb's copy keeps in-frame clones and lacks some. The sample has some 110,000 clones; 74% are singletons. Sequencing used PBMCs. The V gene is TRBV4-1, the J gene TRBJ1-1; 7 bases are shared with TRBD1. This receptor was taken from a man aged 25 to 40 in good health and CMV-seropositive. The DNA for the CDR3 is TGCGCCAGCAGCCAACCGGACAGGACTAAAGCTTTCTTT. Translated, it gives CASSQPDRTKAFF.